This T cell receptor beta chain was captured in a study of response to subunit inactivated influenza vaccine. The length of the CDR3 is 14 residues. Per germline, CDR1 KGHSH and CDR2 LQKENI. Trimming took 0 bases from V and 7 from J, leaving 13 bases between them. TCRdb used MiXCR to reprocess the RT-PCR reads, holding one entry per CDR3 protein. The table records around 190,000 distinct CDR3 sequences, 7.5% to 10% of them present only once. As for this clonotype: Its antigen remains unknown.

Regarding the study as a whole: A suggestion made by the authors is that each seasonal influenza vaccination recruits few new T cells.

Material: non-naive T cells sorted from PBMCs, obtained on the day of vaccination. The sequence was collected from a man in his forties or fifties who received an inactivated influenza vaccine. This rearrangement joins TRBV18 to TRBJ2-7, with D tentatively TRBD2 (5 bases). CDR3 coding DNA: TGTGCCAGCTCACCACCGTCGGGAACGAGGGAGCAGTACTTC. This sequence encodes CASSPPSGTREQYF.